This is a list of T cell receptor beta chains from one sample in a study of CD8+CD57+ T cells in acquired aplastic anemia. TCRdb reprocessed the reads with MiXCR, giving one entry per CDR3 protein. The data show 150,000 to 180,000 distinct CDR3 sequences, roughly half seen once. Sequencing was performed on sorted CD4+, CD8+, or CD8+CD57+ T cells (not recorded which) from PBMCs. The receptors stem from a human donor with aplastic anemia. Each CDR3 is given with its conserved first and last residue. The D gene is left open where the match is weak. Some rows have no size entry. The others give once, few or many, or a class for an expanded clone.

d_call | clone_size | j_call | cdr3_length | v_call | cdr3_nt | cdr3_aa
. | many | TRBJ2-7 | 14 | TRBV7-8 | TGTGCCAGCAGCCTCGGGACCCCAGGCTACGAGCAGTACTTC | CASSLGTPGYEQYF
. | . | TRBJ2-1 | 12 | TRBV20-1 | TGCAGTGCCAGCAGTTGGACGGAGGGGCAGTTCTTC | CSASSWTEGQFF
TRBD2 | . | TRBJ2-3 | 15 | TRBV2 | TGTGCCAGCAGGTTAGCGGGGACGGGCACAGATACGCAGTATTTT | CASRLAGTGTDTQYF
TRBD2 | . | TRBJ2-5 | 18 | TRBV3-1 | TGTGCCAGCAGCCCAAGGACTAGCGGGGGGACTCCTCAAGAGACCCAGTACTTC | CASSPRTSGGTPQETQYF
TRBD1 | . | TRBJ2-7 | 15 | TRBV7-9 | TGTGCCAGCAGTGCTAGAGGGGGACAGGCCTACGAGCAGTACTTC | CASSARGGQAYEQYF
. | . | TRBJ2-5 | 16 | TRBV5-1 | TGCGCCAGCAGCTTAGGACAGCGGCTAGGGCAAGAGACCCAGTACTTC | CASSLGQRLGQETQYF
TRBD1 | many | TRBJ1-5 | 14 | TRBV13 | TGTGCCAGCCGACGACAGGGTTTCAATCAGCCCCAGCATTTT | CASRRQGFNQPQHF
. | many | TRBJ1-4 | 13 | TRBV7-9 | TGTGCCAGCAGCCTCGGGCAGGATGAAAAACTGTTTTTT | CASSLGQDEKLFF
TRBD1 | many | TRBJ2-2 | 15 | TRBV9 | TGTGCCAGCAGCGGTGGGACAGGGAACACCGGGGAGCTGTTTTTT | CASSGGTGNTGELFF
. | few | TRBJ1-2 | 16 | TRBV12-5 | TGTGCTAGTGGTTCGATTACTACGGGACGGGGATATGGCTACACCTTC | CASGSITTGRGYGYTF
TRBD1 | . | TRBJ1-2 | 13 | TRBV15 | TGTGCCACCAGCAGCACAGGGGAGAATGGCTACACCTTC | CATSSTGENGYTF
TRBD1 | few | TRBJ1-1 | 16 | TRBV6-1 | TGTGCCAGCACCTACCGGGGGACAGGGAGGGACACTGAAGCTTTCTTT | CASTYRGTGRDTEAFF
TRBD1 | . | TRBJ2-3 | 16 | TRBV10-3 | TGTGCCATCAGTGGCTCAGGGACAGGCGGCACAGATACGCAGTATTTT | CAISGSGTGGTDTQYF
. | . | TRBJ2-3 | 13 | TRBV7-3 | TGTGCCAGCAGCACAATTCAGGGTGATACGCAGTATTTT | CASSTIQGDTQYF
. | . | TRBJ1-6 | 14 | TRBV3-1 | TGTGCCAGCAGCCAATCATATGGCACCTCACCCCTCCACTTT | CASSQSYGTSPLHF
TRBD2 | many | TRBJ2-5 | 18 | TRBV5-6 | TGTGCCAGCAGCTCCCGCGGGGGGCCCGATAAGGTTGGGAAGACCCAGTACTTC | CASSSRGGPDKVGKTQYF
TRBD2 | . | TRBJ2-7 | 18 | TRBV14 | TGTGCCAGCAGCCAAGCACCACCTGGGACTAGCGGCTTTTACGAGCAGTACTTC | CASSQAPPGTSGFYEQYF
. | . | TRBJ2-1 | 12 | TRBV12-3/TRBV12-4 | TGTGCCAGCAGTTTATACGCGAATGAGCAGTTCTTC | CASSLYANEQFF
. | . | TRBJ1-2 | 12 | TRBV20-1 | TGCAGTGCTGTCCGGGAGAACTATGGCTACACCTTC | CSAVRENYGYTF
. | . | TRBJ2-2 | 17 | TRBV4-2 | TGTGCCAGCAGCCAAGGACAGGCGAGAGAACCGACCGGGGAGCTGTTTTTT | CASSQGQAREPTGELFF
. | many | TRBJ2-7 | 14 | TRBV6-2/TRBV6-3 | TGTGCCAGCAGTTTGGAACCCGGATGGTACGAGCAGTACTTC | CASSLEPGWYEQYF
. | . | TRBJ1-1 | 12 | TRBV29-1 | TGCAGCGTCTGGGCAGAGAACACTGAAGCTTTCTTT | CSVWAENTEAFF
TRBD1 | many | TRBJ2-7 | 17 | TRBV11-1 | TGTGCCAGCAGCTCCACCCGACAGGGGAAGGGGCTGTACGAGCAGTACTTC | CASSSTRQGKGLYEQYF
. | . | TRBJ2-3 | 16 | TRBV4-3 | TGCGCCGGCAGCTTTGGGGCGGGTGGGAGCACAGATACGCAGTATTTT | CAGSFGAGGSTDTQYF